This T cell receptor beta chain was captured by sequencing in a study of T cell responses to AZD1222 COVID-19 vaccine. The overall study: Pooled samples include second doses given at about 4 or 12 weeks. The study, taken as a whole, reports: Donors were mostly white British, more females; clonal diversity possibly underestimated. Seropositive at baseline were only a handful of AZD1222 recipients. Sampling captured repertoires only after the peak T cell response.

In the case of this clone: The antigen remains unidentified.

Germline V gene lookup returns CDR1 SQVTM and CDR2 ANQGSEA. J gave up 4 bases and V 7 bases, and 6 bases lay outside the gene matches. CDR3 size: 13 residues. The assay was immunoSEQ multiplex PCR, and TCRdb's table has in-frame clones only and misses some. The sample holds about 130,000 clones, over 90% seen once. This chain joins TRBV29-1 and TRBJ2-7; 11 bases are a match to TRBD1. Sequencing used peripheral blood, obtained on day 0 of AZD1222 vaccination. The sequence came from an adult in good health. The CDR3 sequence is CSAVGTGGYEQYF. As DNA, the CDR3 is TGCAGCGCCGTCGGGACAGGGGGTTACGAGCAGTACTTC.